The T cell receptor beta chain under discussion was sequenced for a study of technical replicates of blood from a few donors. The table came from immunoSEQ multiplex PCR; TCRdb's copy has only in-frame clones and leaves some out. The sample carries around 79,000 clones, around 94% recorded once. Losses at the gene ends were 2 bases for V and 4 bases for J; bases not matched to a gene: 6. The CDR3 sequence is 16 residues long. Germline V lookup: CDR1 MNHEY, CDR2 SMNVEV (reference sequence). Sequenced sample: T cells isolated from PBMCs. The receptor was isolated from a human donor in good health. The chain joins TRBV27 to TRBJ2-1; 9 bases match TRBD2. The CDR3 nucleotides read TGTGCCAGCAGTTTACTCCCTAGCGGGGATTACAATGAGCAGTTCTTC. Its protein is CASSLLPSGDYNEQFF.